What follows describes a single T cell receptor beta chain. The antigen remains undetermined. The data stem from a study of shared clonotypes between healthy human individuals. Regarding the study as a whole: Limited genetic and exposure-history diversity came from having few donors. It was anticipated that sequencing depth would influence how many clonotypes donors shared.

The CDR3 length is 12 residues. V lost 11 bases and J lost 7, with 15 bases in between. Germline lookup yields CDR1 MNHNS and CDR2 SASEGT. The method was immunoSEQ multiplex PCR; TCRdb's version includes in-frame clones alone and lacks a portion of them. The table includes 950,000 to 1,100,000 clones, about four fifths detected once. The clonotype originates from a man aged 18 to 30 in good health. Some clones in this sample may be carry-over from other donors' samples. The V and J genes are TRBV6-1 and TRBJ2-1; perhaps TRBD1 as D (6 bases). The sequenced sample was memory CD4+ T cells from PBMCs. As to subset: CD45RA-negative fraction. The CDR3 DNA follows: TGTGCCGGGGGCCGGGCGCGGAATGAGCAGTTCTTC. This translates into CAGGRARNEQFF.